This T cell receptor (beta chain) was profiled in a study of graft-versus-host responses after intestinal transplantation. The method was immunoSEQ multiplex PCR; TCRdb's version includes in-frame clones alone and lacks a portion of them. The sample contains roughly 8,500 clones, 30% to 35% of which appear only once. The authors seeded approximately 200,000 CFSE-labeled responder cells together with approximately 200,000 irradiated stimulator cells tagged with violet dye. Study-wide results and limits: Investigators detected GvH clones in recipient marrow, with some emerging earlier in ileum or blood.

Looked up from germline, CDR1 is LNHDA and CDR2 is SQIVND (reference sequence). CDR3 length equals 14 residues. The V end lost 5 bases, the J end lost 4 bases, and 14 bases lay between the germline ends. This specimen consisted of alloreactive CD8+ T cells from a mixed lymphocyte reaction culture, obtained before transplantation. Sample subset: CFSE-low proliferating T cells sorted from roughly six-day pre-transplant mixed lymphocyte reaction (GvH or HvG direction). V usage is TRBV19 and J usage is TRBJ2-5; D call uncertain. This receptor was identified in a human patient who was an organ donor for intestinal transplantation. As DNA, the CDR3 is TGTGCCAGTAGTTCGACAACCCTGGTAGAGACCCAGTACTTC. Translated: CASSSTTLVETQYF.